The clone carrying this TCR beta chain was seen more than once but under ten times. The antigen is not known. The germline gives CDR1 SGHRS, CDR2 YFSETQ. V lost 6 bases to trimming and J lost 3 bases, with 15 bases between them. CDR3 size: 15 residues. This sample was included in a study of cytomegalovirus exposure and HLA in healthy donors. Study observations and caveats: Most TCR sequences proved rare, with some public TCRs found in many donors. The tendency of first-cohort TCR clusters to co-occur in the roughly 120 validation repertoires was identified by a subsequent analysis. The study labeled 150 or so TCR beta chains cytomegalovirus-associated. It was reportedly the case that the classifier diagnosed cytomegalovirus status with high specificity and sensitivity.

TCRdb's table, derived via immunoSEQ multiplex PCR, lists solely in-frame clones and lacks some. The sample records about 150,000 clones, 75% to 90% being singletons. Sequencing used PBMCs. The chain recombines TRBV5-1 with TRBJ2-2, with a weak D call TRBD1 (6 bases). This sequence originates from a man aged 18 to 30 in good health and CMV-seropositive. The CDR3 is CASKSQGMDTGELFF. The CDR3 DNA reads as TGCGCCAGCAAGTCCCAGGGGATGGACACCGGGGAGCTGTTTTTT.